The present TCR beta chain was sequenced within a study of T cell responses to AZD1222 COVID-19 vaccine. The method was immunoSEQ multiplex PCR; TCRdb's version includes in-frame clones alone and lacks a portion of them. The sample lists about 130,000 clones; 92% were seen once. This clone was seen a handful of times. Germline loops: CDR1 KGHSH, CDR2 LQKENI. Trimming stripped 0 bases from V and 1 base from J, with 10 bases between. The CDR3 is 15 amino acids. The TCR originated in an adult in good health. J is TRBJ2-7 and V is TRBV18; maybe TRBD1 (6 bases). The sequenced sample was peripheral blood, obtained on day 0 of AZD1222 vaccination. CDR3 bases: TGTGCCAGCTCACCACCATCAAGGGGGTCCTACGAGCAGTACTTC. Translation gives CASSPPSRGSYEQYF.